Listed below are T cell receptor beta chains from one sample, sequenced in a study of beta chain features in type 1 diabetes. Sequencing was performed with immunoSEQ multiplex PCR; in TCRdb, only in-frame clones are kept and a portion is missing. The sample lists hundreds of thousands of clones, around 15% occurring once. Sequenced: naive CD4+ T cells from blood. Receptors were obtained from a young man in good health. Each CDR3 is given with its conserved first and last residue. D genes are given only for firm matches. For some rows the clone size is stated as once, few or many, or as a class when expanded; others skip it.

TGCGCCAGCAGCCCACAGGGACCCTACGAGCAGTACTTC	CASSPQGPYEQYF	-	-	TRBV5-1	TRBJ2-7
TGTGCCAGCAGCGTAGGTTATTCACCCCTCCACTTT	CASSVGYSPLHF	-	-	TRBV9	TRBJ1-6
TGTGCCAGTCAGACAGGGGGCCTCGGTAATCAGCCCCAGCATTTT	CASQTGGLGNQPQHF	-	TRBD1	TRBV19	TRBJ1-5
TGTGCCAGCAGTGAAACGGCCCTAGGACAGTTCTTC	CASSETALGQFF	-	-	TRBV25-1	TRBJ2-1
TGTGCCAGCAGCCCGACGGAGACAGGGTGGAGCGGTAGAGGCTACACCTTC	CASSPTETGWSGRGYTF	-	TRBD1	TRBV5-7	TRBJ1-2
TGTGCCAGCTCAGAAGGGACCTATGGCTACACCTTC	CASSEGTYGYTF	-	-	TRBV18	TRBJ1-2
TGTGCCAGCAGCGTCTCTCCGTTAGACAGGGGTTTCGGCTACACCTTC	CASSVSPLDRGFGYTF	-	TRBD1	TRBV9	TRBJ1-2
TGCAGTGCTAGAGAGGGGCATGGCTACACCTTC	CSAREGHGYTF	few	-	TRBV20-1	TRBJ1-2
TGTGCCAGCAGCCCAGACAGGGACTCCTACGAGCAGTACTTC	CASSPDRDSYEQYF	once	TRBD1	TRBV9	TRBJ2-7
TGCGCCAGCAGCCGGGCGGGTCAAAGCACAGATACGCAGTATTTT	CASSRAGQSTDTQYF	-	-	TRBV4-3	TRBJ2-3
TGTGCCAGCTCACCACGGACAGGGGGCTCCTACGAGCAGTACTTC	CASSPRTGGSYEQYF	-	TRBD1	TRBV18	TRBJ2-7
TGTGCCAGCAGTTTACAGACCCTAGCGCCCCAGCATTTT	CASSLQTLAPQHF	few	-	TRBV27	TRBJ1-5
TGTGCCAGCTCACGCGACAGGATCTCAACTAATGAAAAACTGTTTTTT	CASSRDRISTNEKLFF	-	-	TRBV18	TRBJ1-4
TGTGCCAGCAGCTTGAGACAGGGGGCGAACACTGAAGCTTTCTTT	CASSLRQGANTEAFF	few	TRBD1	TRBV13	TRBJ1-1
TGTGCCAGCAGCCTTGGGACCGAGGTTGTAGATACGCAGTATTTT	CASSLGTEVVDTQYF	few	-	TRBV21-1	TRBJ2-3
TGTGCCAGCAGCGTATTAGCGAGATCTAACTATGGCTACACCTTC	CASSVLARSNYGYTF	few	-	TRBV9	TRBJ1-2
TGCAGCGTTGTAGCGGGGCCTGGAAACACCATATATTTT	CSVVAGPGNTIYF	once	-	TRBV29-1	TRBJ1-3
TGTGCCAGCAGCTTAAGTTCGGGTGACGAGCAGTACTTC	CASSLSSGDEQYF	few	-	TRBV7-2	TRBJ2-7
TGCGCCAGCAGCTACTTCGACAGAAATCAAGAGACCCAGTACTTC	CASSYFDRNQETQYF	few	-	TRBV5-1	TRBJ2-5
TGTGCCAGCAGGTTGGGGCAGGGGGCTGGTACCGGGGAGCTGTTTTTT	CASRLGQGAGTGELFF	few	TRBD1	TRBV9	TRBJ2-2
TGTGCCAGCAGTGAAGCGGGACCCCGCACTGAAGCTTTCTTT	CASSEAGPRTEAFF	-	-	TRBV6-1	TRBJ1-1
TGTGCCATCAGTGACCCGGGACTAGCGGGCCACACAGATACGCAGTATTTT	CAISDPGLAGHTDTQYF	-	TRBD2	TRBV6-1	TRBJ2-3
TGCGCCAGCAGCCACTCAGACACGCGCCATGAGCAGTTCTTC	CASSHSDTRHEQFF	few	-	TRBV5-1	TRBJ2-1
TGTGCCAGCATCCCCGGGGGGGCCCGCTATGGCTACACCTTC	CASIPGGARYGYTF	-	-	TRBV7-7	TRBJ1-2
TGTGCCAGCAGTGAAGGGGTGGCTAGCGGGAGATATCGCACAGATACGCAGTATTTT	CASSEGVASGRYRTDTQYF	-	TRBD2	TRBV2	TRBJ2-3
TGTGCCAGCAGCCGCTCCACGGGACAGATCCCACCCTACGAGCAGTACTTC	CASSRSTGQIPPYEQYF	few	TRBD1	TRBV7-2	TRBJ2-7
TGTGCCAGCAGCTTACGGGGTGGTGATACGCAGTATTTT	CASSLRGGDTQYF	-	-	TRBV11-3	TRBJ2-3
TGTGCCAGCAGTGATCGTCAGGCCCTGCGGAACAATGAGCAGTTCTTC	CASSDRQALRNNEQFF	many	-	TRBV7-2	TRBJ2-1
TGTGCCAGCAGCACCCCGCCAGAGTGCGAGCAGTACTTC	CASSTPPECEQYF	-	-	TRBV21-1	TRBJ2-7
TGTGCCAGCAGCGTAGGGGGCGGGTTCCCCGGGGAGCTGTTTTTT	CASSVGGGFPGELFF	-	-	TRBV9	TRBJ2-2
TGTGCCAGCAGTACTAGCTATTCGGGACACCGCTTCCTTGACGAGCAGTACTTC	CASSTSYSGHRFLDEQYF	few	-	TRBV25-1	TRBJ2-7
TGCGCCAGCAGCTTGGATCACAGGGCTGGTCAGCCCCAGCATTTT	CASSLDHRAGQPQHF	few	-	TRBV5-1	TRBJ1-5
TGTGCCAGCAGCCTGGGGCGGACAGGGACTGGGGCCAACGTCCTGACTTTC	CASSLGRTGTGANVLTF	-	TRBD1	TRBV7-2	TRBJ2-6
TGTGCCAGCAGTTACTCGACTAGCACAGATACGCAGTATTTT	CASSYSTSTDTQYF	-	-	TRBV6-6	TRBJ2-3
TGTGCCAGCACCGCGGCGGGGGTTAGTCACAATGAGCAGTTCTTC	CASTAAGVSHNEQFF	few	TRBD2	TRBV6-5	TRBJ2-1
TGTGCCAGCAGCGTAGATCCGGGGTGGAATGAGCAGTTCTTC	CASSVDPGWNEQFF	few	-	TRBV9	TRBJ2-1
TGTGCTAGTGGTTTGGTAGGCAGGGGGGCGAACAATGAGCAGTTCTTC	CASGLVGRGANNEQFF	-	-	TRBV12-5	TRBJ2-1